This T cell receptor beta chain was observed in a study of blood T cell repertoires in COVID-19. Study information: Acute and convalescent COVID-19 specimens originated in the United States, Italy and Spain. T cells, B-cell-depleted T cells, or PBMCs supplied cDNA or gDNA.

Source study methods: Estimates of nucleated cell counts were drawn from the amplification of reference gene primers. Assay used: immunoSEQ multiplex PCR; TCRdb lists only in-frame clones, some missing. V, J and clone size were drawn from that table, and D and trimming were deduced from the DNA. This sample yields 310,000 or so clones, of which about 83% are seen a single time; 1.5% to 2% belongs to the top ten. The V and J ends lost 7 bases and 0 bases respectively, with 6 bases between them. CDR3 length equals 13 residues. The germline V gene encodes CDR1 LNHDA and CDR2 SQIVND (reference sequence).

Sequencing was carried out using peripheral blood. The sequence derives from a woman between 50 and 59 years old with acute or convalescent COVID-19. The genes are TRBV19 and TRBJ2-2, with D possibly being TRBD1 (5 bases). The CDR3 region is CASKGPNTGELFF. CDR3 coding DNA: TGTGCCAGTAAGGGGCCGAACACCGGGGAGCTGTTTTTT.